Following are 30 T cell receptor beta chains from one sample sequenced in a study of regulatory T cells in long-lasting Graves disease. Arm-PCR with iRepertoire HTBI primers amplified the CDR3 regions for these TCR beta libraries. TCRdb reanalysed the multiplex PCR reads using MiXCR and keeps one entry per CDR3 protein. The sample includes 420,000 or so distinct CDR3 sequences, approximately 16% of them seen just once. Stated time point: newly diagnosed GD, antithyroid drugs for less than 3 months. PBMCs were the source of the RNA used for TCR sequencing. These data also formed part of another study, on T cells in Graves' hyperthyroidism and ophthalmopathy.

The starting material was peripheral blood mononuclear cells (PBMCs), obtained at new diagnosis, from a patient treated with antithyroid drugs. The receptors derive from a woman younger than 35 with Graves disease.

This clonotype was counted at least ten times. This chain uses TRBV7-2 with TRBJ2-1; 7 bases line up with TRBD2. This CDR3 has 16 residues. Germline lookup yields CDR1 SGHTA and CDR2 FQGNSA. The V and J ends lost 8 bases and 2 bases, in that order; junction bases with no gene match: 12. CDR3 amino acids: CASYAERAGAYNEQFF. The CDR3 DNA follows: TGTGCCAGCTACGCCGAGCGCGCGGGGGCCTACAATGAGCAGTTCTTC.

Of note for this clonotype: A much larger clone sits a single nucleotide away, making a read error possible. The V gene is TRBV27, the J gene TRBJ1-2; 7 positions match TRBD1. The CDR3 consists of 14 residues. V lost 6 bases, J lost 12 bases, and 16 bases stayed unmatched. CDR1 MNHEY and CDR2 SMNVEV come from the germline V gene (reference sequence). The DNA for the CDR3 is TGTGCCAGCAGCCCTGGGACAGATCCTCTTAGCCACACCTTC. Residues: CASSPGTDPLSHTF.

This sequence joins TRBV30 and TRBJ2-1; unclear D gene. The CDR3 totals 11 residues. The germline gives CDR1 GTSNPN, CDR2 SVGIG (reference sequence). Trimming stripped 5 bases from V and 7 bases from J, with 9 bases between. CDR3 coding DNA: TGTGCCTGGGAAGAAAGAAATGAGCAGTTCTTC. It is translated as CAWEERNEQFF.

This clonotype has more than one count but fewer than ten. The chain recombines TRBV4-3 with TRBJ2-4, with D unresolved. Matching the DNA end better, TRBJ2-7 makes the J call doubtful. The CDR3 spans 16 residues. Looked up from germline, CDR1 is LGHNA and CDR2 is YSLEER. In nucleotides, the CDR3 is TGCGCCAGCAGCCAAGGAGAAGGGCAGACTCCTTACGAGCAGTACTTC. Amino acids: CASSQGEGQTPYEQYF.

Many counts were recorded for this clonotype. V is TRBV7-2 and J is TRBJ2-7; a weak D match, TRBD1 (5 bases). Germline V gives CDR1 SGHTA, CDR2 FQGNSA. Deletions cut 0 bases from V and 3 bases from J, with 15 bases between. This CDR3 comprises 16 residues. CDR3 nucleotide sequence: TGTGCCAGCAGCTTAGCGGGGCGAGGAAGCCTCTACGAGCAGTACTTC. It yields the protein CASSLAGRGSLYEQYF.

This clonotype was picked up many times. The CDR3 DNA follows: TGTGCCAGCAGCCCACGTACTGGTCAGCAGTACTTC. This sequence encodes CASSPRTGQQYF. This chain links TRBV7-2 with TRBJ2-7; D not certain. Germline V gene data show CDR1 as SGHTA and CDR2 as FQGNSA. The CDR3 loop spans 12 amino acids. V was pared by 5 bases and J by 8 bases, with 13 bases between.

This clonotype was detected many times. The chain combines TRBV6-9 with TRBJ2-1, with 13 bases identical to TRBD2. The CDR3 covers 13 residues. V was clipped by 4 bases and J by 13 bases; unmatched bases: 4. Germline V gives CDR1 MNHGY, CDR2 SVAAGI. The CDR3 reads CASSLGTSGNQFF. DNA of the CDR3: TGTGCCAGCAGTTTGGGGACTAGCGGGAATCAGTTCTTC.

This clonotype came up a few times. The chain recombines TRBV2 with TRBJ2-4, with TRBD1 matching over 9 bases. V dropped 5 bases and J dropped 0; count of bases not matched to a gene: 5. Germline values: CDR1 SNHLY, CDR2 FYNNEI. This CDR3 contains 16 residues. CDR3 in DNA: TGTGCCAGCAGTAACAACAGGGGGCTAGCCAAAAACATTCAGTACTTC. It yields the protein CASSNNRGLAKNIQYF.

In this sample, this clonotype turned up many times. The V and J genes are TRBV13 and TRBJ2-7; TRBD2 matches 11 bases. Germline V gene sequence: CDR1 PRHDT, CDR2 FYEKMQ (reference sequence). V lost 5 bases and J lost 1; bases outside the gene matches: 7. The CDR3 length is 16 residues. In DNA, the CDR3 is TGTGCCAGCAGCCTAACCGGGACTAGCGGATCCTACGAGCAGTACTTC. It yields the protein CASSLTGTSGSYEQYF.

This clonotype appeared many times. This chain joins TRBV7-8 and TRBJ2-1; maybe TRBD2 (5 bases). CDR3 size: 13 residues. Germline-derived CDR1 and CDR2 are SGHVS and FQNEAQ. V lost 2 bases, J lost 8 bases, and 10 bases lay in between. The chain's CDR3 is CASSLYVGDEQFF. In DNA form, the CDR3 reads TGTGCCAGCAGCTTATATGTGGGAGATGAGCAGTTCTTC.

This clonotype was seen only a few times. The V call is TRBV9, the J call TRBJ2-2, with D unclear. V shed 1 base and J shed 2 bases, with 9 bases lying between them. Germline-derived CDR1 and CDR2 are SGDLS and YYNGEE. CDR3 length: 15 amino acids. CDR3: CASSVTTTNTGELFF. The CDR3 coding sequence is TGTGCCAGCAGCGTAACGACAACAAACACCGGGGAGCTGTTTTTT. The full variable domain, in which reference TRBV9 and TRBJ2-2 provide the parts outside the CDR3, is DSGVTQTPKHLITATGQRVTLRCSPRSGDLSVYWYQQSLDQGLQFLIQYYNGEERAKGNILERFSAQQFPDLHSELNLSSLELGDSALYFCASSVTTTNTGELFFGEGSRLTVL.

This clonotype was counted ten times or more. The chain joins TRBV12-3 or TRBV12-4 to TRBJ2-7, with 8 bases fitting TRBD2. J gave up 2 bases and V 1 base, and 7 bases lay outside the gene matches. This CDR3 has 16 residues. CDR3 in amino acids: CASSLEVSGDTYEQYF. The DNA of the CDR3 is TGTGCCAGCAGTTTAGAAGTTAGCGGGGATACCTACGAGCAGTACTTC.

This clonotype was observed a few times. V is TRBV29-1 and J is TRBJ2-2; TRBD2 aligns across 7 bases. The V and J ends lost 3 bases and 1 base, in that order; junction bases with no gene match: 5. The CDR3 covers 15 residues. CDR1 SQVTM and CDR2 ANQGSEA come from the germline V gene. CDR3 loop: CSVDGPSGNTGELFF. The CDR3 nucleotides are TGCAGCGTTGACGGGCCTAGCGGGAACACCGGGGAGCTGTTTTTT.

Many counts were recorded for this clonotype. The chain has TRBV28 and TRBJ1-2, with TRBD1 identical over 7 bases. The ends lost 7 bases at V and 4 bases at J; junction bases unmatched: 15. The germline gives CDR1 MDHEN, CDR2 SYDVKM. There are 16 residues in the CDR3. CDR3 amino acids: CASTTKGALHLYGYTF. CDR3 DNA: TGTGCCAGCACCACTAAGGGGGCGCTCCACCTCTATGGCTACACCTTC.

The sample holds many counts of this clonotype. This chain uses TRBV18 with TRBJ1-5, with D perhaps TRBD1 (5 bases). V was clipped by 4 bases and J by 4 bases, with 11 bases between them. The CDR3 is 14 amino acids. Germline V gene sequence: CDR1 KGHSH, CDR2 LQKENI. DNA of the CDR3: TGTGCCAGCTCACTTTCCGGGGCGAATCAGCCCCAGCATTTT. Protein: CASSLSGANQPQHF.

For this clonotype: One base away lies a much larger clone, so this may be a sequencing read error. The chain joins TRBV7-9 to TRBJ2-5, with a weak D call TRBD1 (6 bases). Germline V gene lookup returns CDR1 SEHNR and CDR2 FQNEAQ (reference sequence). This CDR3 is 15 amino acids long. This chain's CDR3 is CASSPDRSRQEAQYF. For the CDR3, the DNA is TGTGCCAGCAGCCCCGACAGGTCGCGCCAAGAGGCCCAGTACTTC.

Points on this clonotype: A far larger clone is one nucleotide away, so this likely arose from a read error. The CDR3 sequence is CASSLGPSQGETQFF. The DNA of the CDR3 is TGTGCCAGCAGCTTAGGCCCTTCACAGGGCGAGACCCAGTTCTTC. This sequence joins TRBV7-9 and TRBJ2-1; a weak D match, TRBD1 (6 bases). Looked up from germline, CDR1 is SEHNR and CDR2 is FQNEAQ (reference sequence). V was pared by 1 base and J by 13 bases, with 20 bases between. CDR3 length equals 15 residues.

The rearrangement joins TRBV6-2 or TRBV6-3 to TRBJ2-2; the D gene could be TRBD1 or TRBD2 (5 bases each). The germline V gene has CDR1 MNHEY and CDR2 SVGEGT. The ends were cut back, 3 bases at V and 6 bases at J, with 17 bases in the middle. The CDR3 is 16 amino acids. CDR3 loop: CASSYLVAGTAGELFF. CDR3 nucleotide sequence: TGTGCCAGCAGTTATTTAGTGGCAGGGACGGCCGGGGAGCTGTTTTTT.

Many counts were recorded for this clonotype. V gene TRBV20-1 combines with J gene TRBJ2-1; D gene uncertain. Germline-derived CDR1 and CDR2 are DFQATT and SNEGSKA (reference sequence). CDR3 length equals 12 residues. V lost 1 base, J lost 5 bases, and 6 bases lay in between. CDR3 bases: TGCAGTGCTAGAGGTCAGAACAATGAGCAGTTCTTC. Translating gives CSARGQNNEQFF.

In its sample, this clonotype was seen many times. The gene calls are TRBV6-2 or TRBV6-3 and TRBJ1-5; tentatively, D is TRBD1 (5 bases). CDR1 is MNHEY and CDR2 is SVGEGT in the germline V gene. The V gene lost 0 bases and the J gene lost 7 bases, with 16 bases spanning the gap. This CDR3 region has 16 residues. The CDR3 loop reads CASSYSRRGDGQPQHF. The CDR3 DNA follows: TGTGCCAGCAGTTACTCCCGCCGTGGGGACGGGCAGCCCCAGCATTTT.

V usage is TRBV7-8 and J usage is TRBJ2-1, with a possible D match to TRBD1 (5 bases). V was pared by 8 bases and J by 2 bases, with 16 bases between. The CDR3 loop spans 15 amino acids. Germline CDR1 is SGHVS and CDR2 is FQNEAQ. CDR3 protein: CASLASGNPYNEQFF. The CDR3 DNA is TGTGCCAGCCTCGCCTCAGGGAACCCCTACAATGAGCAGTTCTTC.

In regard to this clonotype: A much bigger clone sits one base away, suggesting this may be a read error. This chain uses TRBV20-1 with TRBJ1-2, with TRBD1 matching 7 bases. The CDR3 has 12 residues. Germline CDR1 is DFQATT and CDR2 is SNEGSKA (reference sequence). CDR3 sequence reads: CSARPGGYGFTF. The CDR3 coding sequence is TGCAGTGCTAGGCCAGGGGGTTACGGCTTCACCTTC.

The sample holds a few counts of this clonotype. This chain uses TRBV2 with TRBJ1-5; 7 nucleotides line up with TRBD1. CDR3 length: 15 amino acids. The V and J ends lost 3 bases and 1 base, in that order; junction bases with no gene match: 3. CDR1 is SNHLY, CDR2 FYNNEI, per germline. CDR3 DNA: TGTGCCAGCAGTGAGGGCAGGGGGAGCAATCAGCCCCAGCATTTT. This gives the protein CASSEGRGSNQPQHF.

This clonotype has just a few counts. The chain has TRBV30 and TRBJ1-5; TRBD1 agrees at 7 bases. This CDR3 has 14 amino acids. V lost 5 bases to trimming and J lost 1 base; unmatched junction nucleotides: 5. Germline V gene data show CDR1 as GTSNPN and CDR2 as SVGIG (reference sequence). The CDR3 DNA is TGTGCCTGGTCCGGACAGGCCAGCAATCAGCCCCAGCATTTT. Translating gives CAWSGQASNQPQHF.

The table lists this clonotype with a few counts. The V and J genes are TRBV9 and TRBJ1-2, with a weak D call TRBD1 (6 bases). The ends were cut back, 7 bases at V and 6 bases at J, with 19 bases in the middle. The CDR3 sequence is 14 residues long. Germline-derived CDR1 and CDR2 are SGDLS and YYNGEE. CDR3 loop: CASSWGGAVDGYTF. CDR3 nucleotides: TGTGCCAGCTCCTGGGGGGGGGCCGTTGATGGCTACACCTTC. Variable domain in full (rest from reference TRBV9 and TRBJ1-2): DSGVTQTPKHLITATGQRVTLRCSPRSGDLSVYWYQQSLDQGLQFLIQYYNGEERAKGNILERFSAQQFPDLHSELNLSSLELGDSALYFCASSWGGAVDGYTFGSGTRLTVV.

This clonotype was detected ten times or more. CDR3 protein: CASRYSASNTGELFF. The CDR3 nucleotides read TGTGCCAGCAGATACTCGGCTTCGAACACCGGGGAGCTGTTTTTT. The V gene is TRBV12-3 or TRBV12-4, the J gene TRBJ2-2; D is ambiguous. This CDR3 spans 15 amino acids. Trimming stripped 6 bases from V and 0 bases from J, with 11 bases between.

This clonotype was picked up a small number of times. The rearrangement joins TRBV11-2 to TRBJ2-1; 7 nucleotides agree with TRBD2. This CDR3 has 15 residues. With 8 bases clipped from V and 7 bases from J, the junction kept 14 bases outside the gene matches. CDR1 and CDR2 (germline): SGHAT, FQNNGV. The CDR3 coding sequence is TGTGCCAGCTCGCCCGGGAGGCCAGATTTGAATGAGCAGTTCTTC. Residues: CASSPGRPDLNEQFF. The full variable domain, rest sourced from reference TRBV11-2 and TRBJ2-1, is EAGVAQSPRYKIIEKRQSVAFWCNPISGHATLYWYQQILGQGPKLLIQFQNNGVVDDSQLPKDRFSAERLKGVDSTLKIQPAKLEDSAVYLCASSPGRPDLNEQFFGPGTRLTVL.

This clonotype was counted many times. The chain uses TRBV28 and TRBJ2-7; 9 positions match TRBD1. With V trimmed by 4 bases and J by 2 bases, 6 bases remained unmatched. Germline V gene data show CDR1 as MDHEN and CDR2 as SYDVKM. This CDR3 is built from 15 residues. The CDR3: CASSSAGTGPYEQYF. The CDR3 DNA reads as TGTGCCAGCAGTTCCGCCGGGACAGGGCCCTACGAGCAGTACTTC.

This clonotype showed up many times. The chain employs TRBV12-3 or TRBV12-4 and TRBJ2-7, with D uncertain. This CDR3 is built from 14 residues. V dropped 2 bases and J dropped 0 bases, with 8 bases sitting between them. The CDR3 coding sequence is TGTGCCAGCAGTTTATCTCCAGCCTCCTACGAGCAGTACTTC. Translated: CASSLSPASYEQYF.

Concerning this clonotype: The germline gene is not matched at one end of the junction; a read error may be the cause. The chain employs TRBV7-9 and TRBJ2-2, with 12 bases identical to TRBD2. Germline loops: CDR1 SEHNR, CDR2 FQNEAQ (reference sequence). This CDR3 has 17 amino acids. In nucleotides, the CDR3 is TGTGCCAGCAGCAACGGACTAGCGGGAATTAACACCAGGGAGCTGTTTTTT. Encoded protein: CASSNGLAGINTRELFF.